The 29 T cell receptor beta chains reported below all come from one sample, sequenced in a study of blood T cell repertoires in COVID-19. The assay was immunoSEQ multiplex PCR, and TCRdb's table has in-frame clones only and misses some. The sample shows approximately 150,000 clones, about 85% of them seen only once. The sequenced material came from peripheral blood. The receptors originated from a human donor with COVID-19, enrolled during active disease. The donor label of this sample is uncertain.

This CDR3 reads CAISYGTGARNYGYTF. The CDR3 DNA sequence: TGTGCCATCAGTTACGGGACAGGGGCGAGGAACTATGGCTACACCTTC. The chain uses TRBV10-3 and TRBJ1-2; 10 bases fit TRBD1. V lost 5 bases and J lost 2; bases outside the gene matches: 8. The germline CDR1 and CDR2 sequences are ENHRY and SYGVKD. This CDR3 has 16 residues.

The chain joins TRBV7-3 to TRBJ2-2; a possible D gene is TRBD2 (5 bases). V lost 4 bases and J lost 7, with 13 bases in between. Germline CDR1 reads SGHTA; CDR2 reads FQGTGA. The CDR3 runs 14 residues. CDR3 sequence reads: CASSSVSGVGELFF. The CDR3 DNA sequence: TGTGCCAGCAGCTCCGTTTCCGGGGTCGGGGAGCTGTTTTTT.

The chain joins TRBV12-2 to TRBJ1-1. TRBV12-2 is recorded as a pseudogene. CDR3 length equals 14 residues. The DNA for the CDR3 is TGTGCAATAACGCCGTTAAGCCCCTTCTCTGAAGCTTTCTTT. Translated, it gives CAITPLSPFSEAFF.

V gene TRBV27 combines with J gene TRBJ2-3; 11 bases line up with TRBD2. The CDR3 contains 17 residues. Germline V gives CDR1 MNHEY, CDR2 SMNVEV (reference sequence). Trimming cost V 6 bases and J 2 bases; bases outside gene matches: 10. The CDR3 is CASRRMLAGGFTDTQYF. CDR3 nucleotide sequence: TGTGCCAGCAGGCGGATGCTAGCGGGAGGTTTCACAGATACGCAGTATTTT.

The count of this clone is one. This chain uses TRBV6-5 with TRBJ1-1; D is possibly TRBD1 (5 bases). Germline lookup yields CDR1 MNHEY and CDR2 SVGAGI. The CDR3 contains 12 residues. The ends were cut back, 6 bases at V and 8 bases at J, with 13 bases in the middle. The CDR3 region has the DNA TGTGCCAGCAGGATTAGACAGCCCGAAGCTTTCTTT. Translated, it gives CASRIRQPEAFF.

This clone was recorded only once. This chain uses TRBV18 with TRBJ1-1; D is uncertain. The CDR3 has 14 residues. In germline, CDR1 is KGHSH, CDR2 LQKENI. Trimming left V 2 bases short and J 2 bases short, with 9 bases between. CDR3 DNA sequence: TGTGCCAGCTCACCAGGCAGTTACAACACTGAAGCTTTCTTT. Protein sequence: CASSPGSYNTEAFF.

The rearrangement uses TRBV18 and TRBJ2-1; tentatively, D is TRBD2 (6 bases). The CDR3 is 17 amino acids. V was pared by 0 bases and J by 9 bases, with 21 bases between. The V gene's germline CDR1 is KGHSH and CDR2 LQKENI. CDR3: CASSPPIYEGLLLEQFF. CDR3 bases: TGTGCCAGCTCACCACCGATTTACGAGGGACTCCTCCTTGAGCAGTTCTTC.

V usage is TRBV27 and J usage is TRBJ1-4; the match to TRBD1 covers 9 bases. Germline assignment: CDR1 MNHEY and CDR2 SMNVEV (reference sequence). There are 14 residues in the CDR3. V lost 2 bases, J lost 8 bases, and 3 bases stayed unmatched. This CDR3 is CASSLVQGAEKLFF. The CDR3 bases are TGTGCCAGCAGTTTAGTACAGGGGGCGGAAAAACTGTTTTTT. The full variable domain, completed using reference TRBV27 and TRBJ1-4, is EAQVTQNPRYLITVTGKKLTVTCSQNMNHEYMSWYRQDPGLGLRQIYYSMNVEVTDKGDVPEGYKVSRKEKRNFPLILESPSPNQTSLYFCASSLVQGAEKLFFGSGTQLSVL.

The sample holds one count of this clone. This chain links TRBV11-2 with TRBJ2-7; maybe TRBD1 (5 bases). CDR1 and CDR2 from the germline V gene are SGHAT and FQNNGV. This CDR3 contains 13 residues. V lost 6 bases to trimming and J lost 0 bases, with 9 bases between them. The CDR3 DNA reads TGTGCCAGCAGACAGGCTAGCTCCTACGAGCAGTACTTC. Translated: CASRQASSYEQYF.

The rearrangement uses TRBV6-6 and TRBJ2-6; the D is unclear. The germline CDR1 and CDR2 sequences are MNHNY and SVGAGI (reference sequence). The CDR3 contains 19 residues. Trimming pared 5 bases from V and 2 bases from J, leaving 22 bases between. CDR3 loop: CASSGSNRVVEAGANVLTF. In DNA, the CDR3 is TGTGCCAGCAGTGGATCGAACCGGGTTGTGGAAGCTGGGGCCAACGTCCTGACTTTC.

The chain links TRBV30 to TRBJ2-1; tentative D call: TRBD2 (6 bases). Deletions cut 3 bases from V and 4 bases from J, with 13 bases between. Germline CDR1 GTSNPN, CDR2 SVGIG (reference sequence). The CDR3 is made up of 14 amino acids. CDR3 nucleotide sequence: TGTGCCTGGAGGGGGGTGACTAGGTACAATGAGCAGTTCTTC. This gives the protein CAWRGVTRYNEQFF.

The table lists this clone with a count of one. V is TRBV7-9 and J is TRBJ1-4, with 8 nucleotides matching TRBD1. J lost 4 bases, V lost 5 bases, and 6 bases had no gene match. This CDR3 spans 15 amino acids. In germline, CDR1 is SEHNR, CDR2 FQNEAQ (reference sequence). The CDR3 DNA is TGTGCCAGCAGCCCTACAGGGGGAGTTAATGAAAAACTGTTTTTT. Translation: CASSPTGGVNEKLFF.

The chain recombines TRBV5-6 with TRBJ2-5, with TRBD2 matching over 9 bases. The germline V gene encodes CDR1 SGHDT and CDR2 YYEEEE. The CDR3 is 17 residues long. V lost 1 base, J lost 1 base, and 8 bases stayed unmatched. This CDR3 reads CASSLSRLAGIQETQYF. The CDR3, as DNA: TGTGCCAGCAGCTTGTCGCGGCTAGCGGGGATCCAAGAGACCCAGTACTTC.

This sequence joins TRBV2 and TRBJ2-5; TRBD1 agrees at 10 bases. The V and J ends lost 3 bases and 5 bases, in that order; junction bases with no gene match: 9. The CDR3 is made up of 16 amino acids. The V gene's germline CDR1 is SNHLY and CDR2 FYNNEI. CDR3 residues: CASSDATTGGLETQYF. Written as DNA, the CDR3 is TGTGCCAGCAGTGACGCCACGACAGGGGGCCTGGAGACCCAGTACTTC.

J is TRBJ2-1 and V is TRBV6-4; weak D call: TRBD1 (5 bases). CDR3 size: 13 residues. The V end was cut by 0 bases, the J end by 5 bases, with 5 bases between. Germline assignment: CDR1 MRHNA and CDR2 SNTAGT. The CDR3 loop reads CASSDSGHNEQFF. For the CDR3, the DNA is TGTGCCAGCAGTGACTCGGGGCACAATGAGCAGTTCTTC.

This chain links TRBV11-2 with TRBJ2-3; weak D call: TRBD1 (7 bases). The CDR3 has 14 residues. From germline, CDR1 is SGHAT and CDR2 FQNNGV. The V end lost 7 bases, the J end lost 6 bases, and 17 bases lay between the germline ends. The CDR3 reads CASNQRGTEDTQYF. The CDR3 coding sequence is TGTGCCAGCAACCAGCGCGGGACAGAGGATACGCAGTATTTT.

This clone was counted a single time. V gene TRBV12-5 combines with J gene TRBJ2-1, with TRBD1 as a possible D gene (6 bases). This CDR3 has 14 amino acids. CDR1 and CDR2 from the germline V gene are LGHNT and FRNRAP. Trimming cost V 1 base and J 7 bases, with 11 bases left between them. In nucleotides, the CDR3 is TGTGCTAGTGGTTTGGGACAGGAGACAAATGAGCAGTTCTTC. The encoded protein is CASGLGQETNEQFF.

J is TRBJ1-5 and V is TRBV2, with 9 bases that match TRBD1. The CDR3 length is 14 residues. Germline V lookup: CDR1 SNHLY, CDR2 FYNNEI. V shed 5 bases and J 6 bases; nucleotides not matched to a gene: 5. The chain's CDR3 is CASSLDRGSQPQHF. For the CDR3, the DNA is TGTGCCAGCAGTTTGGACAGGGGAAGTCAGCCCCAGCATTTT.

In its sample, this clone was seen a few times. The rearrangement joins TRBV5-4 to TRBJ1-6; D might be TRBD1 (6 bases). Per germline, CDR1 SGHNT and CDR2 YYREEE (reference sequence). Trimming cost V 0 bases and J 8 bases, with 12 bases left between them. CDR3 size: 15 residues. The CDR3 is CASSLERDTHSPLHF. CDR3 DNA sequence: TGTGCCAGCAGCTTGGAACGGGACACCCATTCACCCCTCCACTTT.

V is TRBV5-6 and J is TRBJ2-5; D perhaps matches TRBD2 (5 bases). V gave up 4 bases and J gave up 7 bases, with 23 bases separating them. The CDR3 is 16 amino acids. Germline V CDR1 and CDR2: SGHDT, YYEEEE. The CDR3 sequence: CASSPPVGRVGGTQYF. Written as DNA, the CDR3 is TGTGCCAGCAGCCCCCCGGTCGGACGCGTCGGAGGGACCCAGTACTTC.

The chain carries TRBV5-1 and TRBJ1-5; D is ambiguous. V shed 8 bases and J shed 2 bases, with 14 bases lying between them. This CDR3 is built from 14 residues. Per germline, CDR1 SGHRS and CDR2 YFSETQ. The CDR3 sequence: CARLWVDCNQPQHF. As DNA, the CDR3 is TGCGCCAGACTGTGGGTGGACTGCAATCAGCCCCAGCATTTT.

The V call is TRBV18, the J call TRBJ1-1; 7 bases agree with TRBD1. The CDR3 runs 15 residues. The junction had 6 bases not matched to a gene; V was cut back by 2 bases and J by 3 bases. CDR1 and CDR2 from the germline V gene are KGHSH and LQKENI. CDR3 protein: CASSPNRGEDTEAFF. CDR3 DNA sequence: TGTGCCAGCTCACCAAACAGGGGTGAGGACACTGAAGCTTTCTTT.

The rearrangement uses TRBV19 and TRBJ2-3; weak D call: TRBD1 (6 bases). Between the trimmed V and J ends, which lost 4 bases and 2 bases, there was a span of 13 bases. CDR1 is LNHDA and CDR2 is SQIVND in the germline V gene (reference sequence). This CDR3 spans 15 amino acids. CDR3 region: CASSTYREPTDTQYF. The CDR3, as DNA: TGTGCCAGTAGTACCTACAGGGAACCCACAGATACGCAGTATTTT.

The rearrangement links TRBV5-4 to TRBJ2-7, with 10 positions matching TRBD1. V was clipped by 2 bases and J by 6 bases; unmatched bases: 8. Germline V gene lookup returns CDR1 SGHNT and CDR2 YYREEE (reference sequence). The CDR3 runs 15 residues. The CDR3 here is CASSFKSGQGTEQYF. DNA for the CDR3: TGTGCCAGCAGCTTTAAATCGGGACAGGGGACCGAGCAGTACTTC. Based on the CDR3 plus reference TRBV5-4 and TRBJ2-7, the full variable domain is ETGVTQSPTHLIKTRGQQVTLRCSSQSGHNTVSWYQQALGQGPQFIFQYYREEENGRGNFPPRFSGLQFPNYSSELNVNALELDDSALYLCASSFKSGQGTEQYFGPGTRLTVT.

CDR3 sequence (DNA): TGTGCCAGCAGCCAAGATCCTAGCGGGGGGGCCAATGAGCAGTTCTTC. Protein product: CASSQDPSGGANEQFF. The chain has TRBV4-2 and TRBJ2-1; 12 nucleotides align to TRBD2. From germline, CDR1 is LGHNA and CDR2 YNFKEQ. The ends lost 0 bases at V and 6 bases at J; junction bases unmatched: 3. The CDR3 covers 16 residues.

V gene TRBV13 combines with J gene TRBJ1-1, with D unclear. Trimming stripped 1 base from V and 5 bases from J, with 11 bases between. The germline V gene encodes CDR1 PRHDT and CDR2 FYEKMQ (reference sequence). The CDR3 runs to 14 residues. The CDR3 sequence is CASSLDAGWTEAFF. The CDR3 DNA sequence: TGTGCCAGCAGCTTAGATGCGGGCTGGACTGAAGCTTTCTTT.

The V call is TRBV5-6, the J call TRBJ1-6; D gene uncertain. The length of the CDR3 is 15 residues. Germline-derived CDR1 and CDR2 are SGHDT and YYEEEE. The V and J ends lost 1 base and 0 bases respectively, with 5 bases between them. DNA for the CDR3: TGTGCCAGCAGCTTGCCGAGCTCCTATAATTCACCCCTCCACTTT. Protein sequence: CASSLPSSYNSPLHF.

This chain joins TRBV7-2 and TRBJ2-3; TRBD1 aligns across 8 bases. The germline V gene encodes CDR1 SGHTA and CDR2 FQGNSA. This CDR3 is built from 16 residues. The trim removed 5 bases at V and 1 base at J, leaving 8 bases unmatched. The CDR3 DNA is TGTGCCAGCAGCGCATACCGGGACAGGCGCACAGATACGCAGTATTTT. Encoded protein: CASSAYRDRRTDTQYF. The whole variable domain, filled in from reference TRBV7-2 and TRBJ2-3, reads GAGVSQSPSNKVTEKGKDVELRCDPISGHTALYWYRQSLGQGLEFLIYFQGNSAPDKSGLPSDRFSAERTGGSVSTLTIQRTQQEDSAVYLCASSAYRDRRTDTQYFGPGTRLTVL.

The chain joins TRBV7-9 to TRBJ1-1, with D tentatively TRBD1 (6 bases). In germline, CDR1 is SEHNR, CDR2 FQNEAQ (reference sequence). The CDR3 runs 14 residues. V lost 5 bases to trimming and J lost 4 bases, with 14 bases between them. CDR3 region: CASSEPGTPTEAFF. CDR3 in DNA: TGTGCCAGCAGCGAACCTGGGACACCCACTGAAGCTTTCTTT.